This is a list of T cell receptor beta chains from one sample in a study of T cell repertoires in cytomegalovirus infection. Antigen specificity for these receptors is unknown. TCRdb analysed the reads with MiXCR anew, one entry per CDR3 protein. Here the sample spans some 940,000 distinct CDR3 sequences, 31% being singletons. This material consisted of cultured CD8+ T cells from PBMCs, taken from culture after CMV antigen stimulation. Receptors were obtained from a human donor in good health (CMV status not recorded). Some clones in this sample may be carry-over from other donors' samples. Each CDR3 is given with its conserved first and last residue. The order of the fields is D gene, clone size, V gene, J gene, CDR3 protein, CDR3 DNA. The D gene is left open where the match is weak. The size field is filled for only some rows; it gives once, few, many or a size class.

.	.	TRBV12-3/TRBV12-4	TRBJ1-1	CASSLAPTFEAFF	TGTGCCAGCAGTTTAGCACCGACCTTTGAAGCTTTCTTT
TRBD2	few	TRBV4-1	TRBJ2-1	CASSLHSGAPSSYNEQFF	TGCGCCAGCAGCCTTCATAGCGGGGCCCCTAGCTCCTACAATGAGCAGTTCTTC
.	few	TRBV4-3	TRBJ2-1	CASSQEWGAGEQFF	TGCGCCAGCAGCCAAGAATGGGGGGCGGGTGAGCAGTTCTTC
TRBD2	few	TRBV4-2	TRBJ2-2	CASSQGDQRGGSDTGELFF	TGTGCCAGCAGCCAAGGAGATCAGCGGGGGGGCTCGGATACCGGGGAGCTGTTTTTT
.	.	TRBV5-5	TRBJ2-7	CASRLQASYEQYF	TGTGCCAGCAGACTACAGGCCTCCTACGAGCAGTACTTC
.	.	TRBV7-6	TRBJ2-7	CASSPRGVGYYEQYF	TGTGCCAGCAGCCCCAGGGGAGTCGGGTACTACGAGCAGTACTTC
.	.	TRBV20-1	TRBJ2-3	CSASYSSTDTQYF	TGCAGTGCTAGCTACTCAAGCACAGATACGCAGTATTTT
TRBD2	few	TRBV6-5	TRBJ2-1	CASSYTGGTNEQFF	TGTGCCAGCAGTTACACGGGGGGAACGAATGAGCAGTTCTTC
.	.	TRBV7-6	TRBJ1-3	CASSLYIGLGNTIYF	TGTGCCAGCAGCCTGTATATAGGGTTAGGAAACACCATATATTTT
.	.	TRBV27	TRBJ2-2	CASGGERELFF	TGTGCCTCAGGTGGGGAGAGGGAGCTGTTTTTT
TRBD1	few	TRBV12-3/TRBV12-4	TRBJ2-2	CASSPTGGVNTGELFF	TGTGCCAGCAGTCCCACAGGGGGCGTCAACACCGGGGAGCTGTTTTTT
.	.	TRBV4-1	TRBJ1-2	CASSQREGNYGYTF	TGCGCCAGCAGCCAAAGGGAGGGCAACTATGGCTACACCTTC
.	few	TRBV7-6	TRBJ2-3	CASSLSMGSTDTQYF	TGTGCCAGCAGCTTATCAATGGGAAGCACAGATACGCAGTATTTT
.	few	TRBV15	TRBJ1-5	CATSTRQRQPQHF	TGTGCCACCAGCACGCGACAGAGGCAGCCCCAGCATTTT
TRBD2	many	TRBV19	TRBJ2-7	CASSSGTSVQYF	TGTGCCAGTAGTTCCGGGACTAGCGTGCAGTACTTC
.	few	TRBV7-9	TRBJ2-1	CASSSLQGGGYNEQFF	TGTGCCAGCAGCTCGCTACAAGGGGGGGGATACAATGAGCAGTTCTTC
TRBD1	.	TRBV7-3	TRBJ2-1	CASRHLGTALLDEQFF	TGTGCCAGCAGGCATCTCGGGACAGCCCTCTTAGATGAGCAGTTCTTC
TRBD2	few	TRBV3-1	TRBJ2-1	CASSQDISGGNEQFF	TGTGCCAGCAGCCAAGATATTAGCGGGGGCAATGAGCAGTTCTTC
.	.	TRBV11-3	TRBJ2-3	CASSSIGQSTDTQYF	TGTGCCAGCAGCTCCATCGGACAGAGCACAGATACGCAGTATTTT
.	few	TRBV28	TRBJ1-1	CASRLRGRHTEAFF	TGTGCCAGCAGGTTACGGGGGAGGCACACTGAAGCTTTCTTT
.	many	TRBV19	TRBJ1-1	CAISRTLNTEAFF	TGTGCCATTTCCAGGACTTTGAACACTGAAGCTTTCTTT